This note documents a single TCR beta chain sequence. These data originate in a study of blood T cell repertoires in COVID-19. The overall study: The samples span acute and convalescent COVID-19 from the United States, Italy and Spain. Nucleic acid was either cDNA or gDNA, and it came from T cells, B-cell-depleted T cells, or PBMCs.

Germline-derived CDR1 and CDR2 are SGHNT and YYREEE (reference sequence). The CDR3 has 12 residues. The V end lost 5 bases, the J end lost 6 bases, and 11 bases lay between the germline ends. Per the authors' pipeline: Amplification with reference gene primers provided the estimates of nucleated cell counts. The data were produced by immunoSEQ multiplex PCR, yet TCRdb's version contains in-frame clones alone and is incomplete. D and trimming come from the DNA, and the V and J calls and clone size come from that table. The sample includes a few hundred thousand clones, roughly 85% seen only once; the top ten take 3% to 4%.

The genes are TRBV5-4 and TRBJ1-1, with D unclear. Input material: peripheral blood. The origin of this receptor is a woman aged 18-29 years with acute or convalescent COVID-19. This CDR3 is CASRGGAPEAFF. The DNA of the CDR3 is TGTGCCAGCAGAGGTGGAGCTCCTGAAGCTTTCTTT.